The source of this T cell receptor beta chain is a study of OX40 agonist ivuxolimab in advanced cancers. Overall study: All patients had ivuxolimab intravenously every 2 weeks at 0.01 to 10 mg/kg. Hepatocellular carcinoma, melanoma, renal cell or head and neck cancer occurred in dose-escalation patients. Three individuals attained partial responses, comprising one hepatocellular carcinoma case and two cutaneous melanoma cases. Study-level points and caveats: Low clonal expansion, among the lowest seen, marked partial responders at 0.1-3.0 mg/kg.

Comments on this clone: Its antigen is unidentified.

V lost 1 base and J lost 8, with 11 bases in between. The germline V gene encodes CDR1 MGHDK and CDR2 SYGVNS. This CDR3 spans 13 amino acids. Libraries were prepared by immunoSEQ multiplex PCR; TCRdb keeps only in-frame clonotypes and omits some of them. The data show around 80,000 clones, 89% seen once. The specimen comprised CD4+ or CD8+ T cells sorted from blood, sampled in a trial of the OX40 agonist ivuxolimab. The source of this sequence is an adult with an advanced solid tumor such as melanoma, head and neck, liver or kidney cancer. J is TRBJ1-1 and V is TRBV25-1; maybe TRBD1 (5 bases). CDR3 region: CASSEWMPGEAFF. DNA of the CDR3: TGTGCCAGCAGTGAATGGATGCCAGGGGAAGCTTTCTTT.